The next 23 T cell receptor beta chains were all read from a single sample in a study of shared clonotypes between healthy human individuals. The repertoire was sequenced with immunoSEQ multiplex PCR; TCRdb's copy has only in-frame clones and lacks some. The sample consists of about 480,000 clones, about 80% of them appearing once. The sample was PBMCs. The receptors shown here come from a woman aged 40-49 years in good health. Some clones in this sample may be carry-over from other donors' samples.

The chain joins TRBV6-1 to TRBJ2-5; D is perhaps TRBD2 (5 bases). Germline V gene lookup returns CDR1 MNHNS and CDR2 SASEGT. Trimming took 1 base from V and 8 from J, leaving 20 bases between them. The CDR3 totals 16 residues. CDR3: CASSEGGGLVKGTQYF. CDR3 coding DNA: TGTGCCAGCAGTGAAGGCGGCGGACTGGTGAAGGGTACCCAGTACTTC.

The chain carries TRBV5-4 and TRBJ2-7, with TRBD2 matching over 16 bases. Germline-derived CDR1 and CDR2 are SGHNT and YYREEE (reference sequence). The CDR3 is 16 residues long. Trimming cost V 5 bases and J 5 bases; bases outside gene matches: 7. As DNA, the CDR3 is TGTGCCAGCAGGGGGGGACTAGCGGGAGGGCCGAACGAGCAGTACTTC. Protein: CASRGGLAGGPNEQYF.

In its sample, this clone was seen once. The chain carries TRBV29-1 and TRBJ2-1; 9 bases map to TRBD2. Unmatched junction bases numbered 9, after V lost 4 bases and J lost 5 bases. Germline V gene data show CDR1 as SQVTM and CDR2 as ANQGSEA. This CDR3 contains 15 residues. The CDR3 region is CSVGAAGGGDNEQFF. The CDR3 DNA reads as TGCAGCGTTGGGGCAGCGGGAGGTGGTGACAATGAGCAGTTCTTC.

The chain recombines TRBV4-2 with TRBJ2-7; 9 nucleotides line up with TRBD2. J was trimmed by 2 bases and V by 0 bases; bases with no gene match: 2. The V gene's germline CDR1 is LGHNA and CDR2 YNFKEQ. The CDR3 length is 15 residues. CDR3 residues: CASSQEAGGTYEQYF. The CDR3 region has the DNA TGTGCCAGCAGCCAAGAGGCGGGAGGGACCTACGAGCAGTACTTC.

The chain is built from TRBV6-1 and TRBJ1-1, with D unresolved. V gave up 3 bases and J gave up 2 bases, with 7 bases separating them. The germline V gene has CDR1 MNHNS and CDR2 SASEGT. The length of the CDR3 is 13 residues. Here the CDR3 DNA reads TGTGCCAGCAGTGACAGGAGAAACACTGAAGCTTTCTTT. It codes for CASSDRRNTEAFF.

This rearrangement joins TRBV5-1 to TRBJ1-6; 10 bases line up with TRBD1. Per the germline V gene, CDR1 is SGHRS and CDR2 is YFSETQ. This CDR3 spans 15 amino acids. The V and J ends lost 4 bases and 7 bases, in that order; junction bases with no gene match: 5. The CDR3 loop is CASSRDRGGNSPLHF. The CDR3 nucleotides read TGCGCCAGCAGCAGGGACAGGGGAGGGAATTCACCCCTCCACTTT.

The chain uses TRBV6-1 and TRBJ2-7; TRBD2 agrees at 11 bases. V shed 7 bases and J 10 bases; nucleotides not matched to a gene: 9. In germline, CDR1 is MNHNS, CDR2 SASEGT. This CDR3 is built from 13 residues. DNA for the CDR3: TGTGCCAGCATAGCGGGAGGGCCCCGCCTACAGTACTTC. The encoded protein is CASIAGGPRLQYF.

The genes are TRBV7-8 and TRBJ1-5, with D possibly TRBD1 on 5 matching bases. CDR1 SGHVS and CDR2 FQNEAQ come from the germline V gene. The CDR3 is 12 amino acids. V was trimmed by 6 bases and J by 6 bases, leaving 9 bases between them. CDR3 coding DNA: TGTGCCAGCAGTCGGGGCGGTCAGCCCCAGCATTTT. Amino acid sequence: CASSRGGQPQHF.

The chain combines TRBV5-4 with TRBJ1-2; 10 bases match TRBD1. J gave up 2 bases and V 2 bases, and 6 bases lay outside the gene matches. This CDR3 is built from 16 residues. In germline, CDR1 is SGHNT, CDR2 YYREEE (reference sequence). In nucleotides, the CDR3 is TGTGCCAGCAGCTTACCCGGGACAGGGGTCAACTATGGCTACACCTTC. This sequence encodes CASSLPGTGVNYGYTF.

The chain couples TRBV18 to TRBJ2-7; D not resolved. Germline CDR1 reads KGHSH; CDR2 reads LQKENI. Trimming left V 0 bases short and J 0 bases short, with 6 bases between. This CDR3 has 14 amino acids. The CDR3, as DNA: TGTGCCAGCTCACCACCTTCTCTCTCCTACGAGCAGTACTTC. Protein product: CASSPPSLSYEQYF.

The J gene is TRBJ1-4, the V gene TRBV11-2; 9 bases match TRBD1. The V segment lost 4 bases and the J segment 8 bases; nucleotides outside the gene matches: 8. This CDR3 region has 15 residues. Germline values: CDR1 SGHAT, CDR2 FQNNGV. CDR3 nucleotide sequence: TGTGCCAGCAGCTCAATTACAGGGGGCGGGGAAAAACTGTTTTTT. Translated: CASSSITGGGEKLFF. The variable domain in full, with the rest retrieved from reference TRBV11-2 and TRBJ1-4, is EAGVAQSPRYKIIEKRQSVAFWCNPISGHATLYWYQQILGQGPKLLIQFQNNGVVDDSQLPKDRFSAERLKGVDSTLKIQPAKLEDSAVYLCASSSITGGGEKLFFGSGTQLSVL.

The V call is TRBV5-1, the J call TRBJ2-7; D is possibly TRBD2 (6 bases). V gave up 4 bases and J gave up 6 bases, with 17 bases separating them. CDR1 is SGHRS, CDR2 YFSETQ, per germline. This CDR3 region has 14 residues. CDR3 in amino acids: CASSLKEGRVEQYF. As DNA, the CDR3 is TGCGCCAGCAGCCTGAAGGAGGGAAGGGTCGAGCAGTACTTC.

The J gene is TRBJ2-1, the V gene TRBV2, with 14 positions matching TRBD2. The CDR3 is 16 residues long. CDR1 and CDR2 (germline): SNHLY, FYNNEI. The junction had 4 bases not matched to a gene; V was cut back by 7 bases and J by 2 bases. The DNA of the CDR3 is TGTGCCAGCACCCGACTAGCGGGAGGGGCCTACAATGAGCAGTTCTTC. It codes for CASTRLAGGAYNEQFF.

V usage is TRBV6-1 and J usage is TRBJ1-1; TRBD1 might be the D (5 bases). The CDR3 length is 14 residues. The V gene's germline CDR1 is MNHNS and CDR2 SASEGT. V lost 4 bases and J 1 base, leaving 10 bases between the germline ends. The CDR3 DNA is TGTGCCAGCAGTGGAATCGGACAGAACACTGAAGCTTTCTTT. It translates to CASSGIGQNTEAFF.

The V call is TRBV27, the J call TRBJ1-2; 9 bases agree with TRBD1. CDR3 length: 12 amino acids. From germline, CDR1 is MNHEY and CDR2 SMNVEV (reference sequence). V lost 9 bases, J lost 7 bases, and 6 bases stayed unmatched. CDR3 sequence reads: CASRTGGIGYTF. CDR3 nucleotides: TGTGCCAGTAGAACAGGGGGCATTGGCTACACCTTC.

The rearrangement links TRBV6-5 to TRBJ1-1, with D possibly TRBD1 on 5 matching bases. This CDR3 has 12 amino acids. V was cut by 6 bases and J by 8 bases, with 13 bases left in between. The germline CDR1 and CDR2 sequences are MNHEY and SVGAGI. The chain's CDR3 is CASSPTRAEAFF. Written as DNA, the CDR3 is TGTGCCAGCAGCCCCACCAGGGCAGAAGCTTTCTTT.

Concerning this clone: Other DNA sequences in the same sample also yield this CDR3. The rearrangement uses TRBV9 and TRBJ2-7; D perhaps matches TRBD1 (6 bases). Germline lookup yields CDR1 SGDLS and CDR2 YYNGEE. This CDR3 is built from 14 residues. Trimming left V 0 bases short and J 4 bases short, with 11 bases between. CDR3 in DNA: TGTGCCAGCAGCGTAGGTGGACAGTCTTACGAGCAGTACTTC. This sequence encodes CASSVGGQSYEQYF.

This clone was found once. V usage is TRBV5-1 and J usage is TRBJ2-5, with a weak D call TRBD2 (5 bases). V was pared by 4 bases and J by 2 bases, with 15 bases between. The CDR3 extends over 15 amino acids. From germline, CDR1 is SGHRS and CDR2 YFSETQ. CDR3 in amino acids: CASSIPLGAQETQYF. CDR3 DNA sequence: TGCGCCAGCAGCATACCTTTGGGAGCTCAAGAGACCCAGTACTTC.

This rearrangement joins TRBV11-3 to TRBJ2-2; perhaps D is TRBD1 or TRBD2 (5 bases each). The CDR3 is 15 amino acids. The V gene lost 3 bases and the J gene lost 4 bases, with 12 bases spanning the gap. Looked up from germline, CDR1 is SGHNT and CDR2 is YENEEA. The CDR3 bases are TGTGCCAGCAGCTTGGGAGACAGTGTCACCGGGGAGCTGTTTTTT. Residues: CASSLGDSVTGELFF.

V gene TRBV28 combines with J gene TRBJ2-3; 11 nucleotides line up with TRBD2. The germline CDR1 and CDR2 sequences are MDHEN and SYDVKM. The CDR3 length is 14 residues. V was pared by 8 bases and J by 3 bases, with 4 bases of the junction left unmatched. The CDR3 DNA follows: TGTGCCAGCCTACTAGCGGGAGAAACAGATACGCAGTATTTT. It is translated as CASLLAGETDTQYF. Combining the CDR3 with reference TRBV28 and TRBJ2-3 gives the whole variable domain DVKVTQSSRYLVKRTGEKVFLECVQDMDHENMFWYRQDPGLGLRLIYFSYDVKMKEKGDIPEGYSVSREKKERFSLILESASTNQTSMYLCASLLAGETDTQYFGPGTRLTVL.

V and J are TRBV28 and TRBJ2-4; 9 nucleotides agree with TRBD2. In germline, CDR1 is MDHEN, CDR2 SYDVKM. V trimming: 0 bases; J trimming: 7 bases; junction bases outside the gene matches: 4. This CDR3 contains 15 residues. CDR3 sequence (DNA): TGTGCCAGCAGTTTATGGGCTAGCGGGATGAACATTCAGTACTTC. It translates to CASSLWASGMNIQYF.

This clone was observed a few times. The J gene is TRBJ2-7, the V gene TRBV9, with D possibly TRBD1 on 5 matching bases. Trimming took off 0 bases at V and 1 base at J, with 11 bases between the two ends. CDR3 length equals 15 residues. CDR1 and CDR2 from the germline V gene are SGDLS and YYNGEE. The CDR3 reads CASSVEQGPSYEQYF. Written as DNA, the CDR3 is TGTGCCAGCAGCGTAGAGCAGGGTCCTTCCTACGAGCAGTACTTC.

The chain joins TRBV5-4 to TRBJ2-2; 11 bases are shared with TRBD2. This CDR3 region has 16 residues. V shed 3 bases, J shed 1 base, and the junction held 2 bases outside the gene matches. Germline V lookup: CDR1 SGHNT, CDR2 YYREEE (reference sequence). The CDR3 spells CASSSGTSGNTGELFF. Written as DNA, the CDR3 is TGTGCCAGCAGCTCCGGGACTAGCGGGAACACCGGGGAGCTGTTTTTT.